This passage covers 7 T cell receptor beta chains from one sample sequenced in a study of a mutant IDH1 vaccine in newly diagnosed glioma. Time point given: week 11, during vaccination. Vaccination comprised doses that each held 300 ug of mutant IDH1 20-mer peptide, plus topical imiquimod. Antigens of these TCRs are unknown. Only in-frame clones appear in the TCRdb table, and some are missing; sequencing was by immunoSEQ multiplex PCR. The data show under 150,000 clones, 90% seen once. This material consisted of PBMCs, taken from a glioma patient whose treatment included an IDH1 peptide vaccine. These receptor sequences come from a woman in her forties or fifties with glioma.

The V and J genes are TRBV30 and TRBJ1-5; no reliable D call. CDR1 is GTSNPN, CDR2 SVGIG, per germline (reference sequence). CDR3 length: 15 residues. Trimming cost V 0 bases and J 5 bases, with 14 bases left between them. DNA of the CDR3: TGTGCCTGGAGTGTACTGGGAAAGGCGGATCAGCCCCAGCATTTT. It specifies CAWSVLGKADQPQHF.

This rearrangement joins TRBV5-1 to TRBJ1-1; D uncertain. Germline V gene data show CDR1 as SGHRS and CDR2 as YFSETQ. The CDR3 is made up of 12 amino acids. The V end lost 6 bases, the J end lost 0 bases, and 6 bases lay between the germline ends. The CDR3 coding sequence is TGCGCCAGCAAGCTGATGAACACTGAAGCTTTCTTT. This translates into CASKLMNTEAFF.

This clone was observed a few times. The chain employs TRBV18 and TRBJ2-1; 9 nucleotides line up with TRBD1. The CDR3 has 15 amino acids. J lost 3 bases, V lost 3 bases, and 3 bases had no gene match. Germline lookup yields CDR1 KGHSH and CDR2 LQKENI. In nucleotides, the CDR3 is TGTGCCAGCTCACCGAAGACAGGGGGCTACAATGAGCAGTTCTTC. Its protein product is CASSPKTGGYNEQFF. The full variable domain, in which reference TRBV18 and TRBJ2-1 provide the parts outside the CDR3, is NAGVMQNPRHLVRRRGQEARLRCSPMKGHSHVYWYRQLPEEGLKFMVYLQKENIIDESGMPKERFSAEFPKEGPSILRIQQVVRGDSAAYFCASSPKTGGYNEQFFGPGTRLTVL.

This chain connects TRBV7-2 to TRBJ2-1, with D perhaps matching TRBD1 (5 bases). Between the trimmed V and J ends, which lost 0 bases and 6 bases, there was a span of 9 bases. The germline gives CDR1 SGHTA, CDR2 FQGNSA. There are 14 residues in the CDR3. The CDR3 DNA is TGTGCCAGCAGCTTAGCTGGGGCCAGCAATGAGCAGTTCTTC. Translating it yields CASSLAGASNEQFF.

The chain has TRBV13 and TRBJ1-3; D is undetermined. Per the germline V gene, CDR1 is PRHDT and CDR2 is FYEKMQ (reference sequence). Deletions cut 0 bases from V and 0 bases from J, with 9 bases between. The CDR3 has 16 amino acids. DNA for the CDR3: TGTGCCAGCAGCTTAGGGACCCATGACTCTGGAAACACCATATATTTT. This gives the protein CASSLGTHDSGNTIYF.

The chain has TRBV4-1 and TRBJ2-6; the D is unclear. This CDR3 region has 15 residues. Trimming took 4 bases from V and 2 from J, leaving 9 bases between them. CDR1 and CDR2 from the germline V gene are MGHRA and YSYEKL. This CDR3 reads CASSPLGTGANVLTF. The CDR3 DNA follows: TGCGCCAGCAGCCCATTGGGTACTGGGGCCAACGTCCTGACTTTC.

The V call is TRBV28, the J call TRBJ1-5; 9 bases agree with TRBD1. In germline, CDR1 is MDHEN, CDR2 SYDVKM. J was trimmed by 9 bases and V by 3 bases; bases with no gene match: 12. CDR3 length: 16 residues. Written as DNA, the CDR3 is TGTGCCAGCAGTTTTGGTCTTCGGACAGGGGAAGTGCCCCAGCATTTT. It translates to CASSFGLRTGEVPQHF.